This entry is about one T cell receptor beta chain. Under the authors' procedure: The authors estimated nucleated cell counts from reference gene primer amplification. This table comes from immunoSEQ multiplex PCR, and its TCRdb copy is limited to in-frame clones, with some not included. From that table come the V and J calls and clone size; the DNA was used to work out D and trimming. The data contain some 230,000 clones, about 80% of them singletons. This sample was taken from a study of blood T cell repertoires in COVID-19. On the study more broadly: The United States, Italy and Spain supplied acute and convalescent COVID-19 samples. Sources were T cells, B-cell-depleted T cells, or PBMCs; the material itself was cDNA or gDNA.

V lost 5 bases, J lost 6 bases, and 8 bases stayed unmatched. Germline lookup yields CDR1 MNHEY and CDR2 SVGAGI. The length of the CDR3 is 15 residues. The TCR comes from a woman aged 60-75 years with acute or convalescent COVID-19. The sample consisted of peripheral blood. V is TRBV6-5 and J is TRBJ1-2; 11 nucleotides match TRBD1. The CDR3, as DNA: TGTGCCAGCAGTCCAGGGACAGGGGGTTGGGATGGCTACACCTTC. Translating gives CASSPGTGGWDGYTF.